This passage covers 32 T cell receptor beta chains from one sample sequenced in a study of identical twins. Using its own MiXCR run on the 5' RACE reads, TCRdb lists one record per CDR3 protein. Of approximately 190,000 distinct CDR3 sequences in the sample, 15% were seen once. These sequences were also reported in another study, on T cells expressing NK-cell markers.

The sample comprised CD8+ T cells sorted from blood. These receptors originate from a young woman in good health.

The genes are TRBV20-1 and TRBJ2-7, with 10 bases lining up with TRBD1. Germline CDR1 reads DFQATT; CDR2 reads SNEGSKA (reference sequence). V gave up 5 bases and J gave up 0 bases; unmatched junction bases: 7. The CDR3 is 15 residues long. CDR3 amino acids: CSAEDRGGPSYEQYF. CDR3 bases: TGCAGTGCTGAGGACAGGGGGGGCCCCTCCTACGAGCAGTACTTC.

This clonotype was found a few times. V is TRBV7-9 and J is TRBJ1-2, with D maybe TRBD1 (6 bases). The length of the CDR3 is 15 residues. Germline lookup yields CDR1 SEHNR and CDR2 FQNEAQ (reference sequence). The V end lost 5 bases, the J end lost 4 bases, and 17 bases lay between the germline ends. Written as DNA, the CDR3 is TGTGCCAGCAGCCAGGGGTGGGGCTACTCCTATGGCTACACCTTC. This codes for CASSQGWGYSYGYTF.

The genes are TRBV27 and TRBJ2-1, with 7 bases aligning to TRBD2. V was clipped by 5 bases and J by 6 bases; unmatched bases: 10. CDR1 is MNHEY and CDR2 is SMNVEV in the germline V gene (reference sequence). The CDR3 has 15 amino acids. CDR3 loop: CASSALADPSNEQFF. In DNA form, the CDR3 reads TGTGCCAGCAGTGCGCTAGCGGACCCTTCCAATGAGCAGTTCTTC.

This clonotype was counted at least ten times. This chain connects TRBV7-9 to TRBJ2-2; 9 nucleotides align to TRBD1. Germline-derived CDR1 and CDR2 are SEHNR and FQNEAQ (reference sequence). With V trimmed by 7 bases and J by 6 bases, 12 bases remained unmatched. The CDR3 length is 16 residues. The CDR3 reads CASKQGAGGAPGELFF. The CDR3 nucleotides read TGTGCCAGCAAACAGGGGGCAGGGGGCGCCCCCGGGGAGCTGTTTTTT.

This clonotype occurred a few times. The genes are TRBV27 and TRBJ2-3; D gene ambiguous. The CDR3 is 15 amino acids. Trimming removed 4 bases at V and 3 bases at J, with 14 bases between. Germline V gene sequence: CDR1 MNHEY, CDR2 SMNVEV (reference sequence). CDR3 DNA sequence: TGTGCCAGCAGTTCTTTTACAGATTCAACAGATACGCAGTATTTT. Protein sequence: CASSSFTDSTDTQYF.

This clonotype turned up a few times. The rearrangement links TRBV6-1 to TRBJ1-2, with 10 positions matching TRBD1. The CDR3 runs 14 residues. Germline V gene sequence: CDR1 MNHNS, CDR2 SASEGT. Trimming cost V 6 bases and J 4 bases; bases outside gene matches: 5. The CDR3 sequence is CASSQDRGGYGYTF. The CDR3 nucleotides are TGTGCCAGCAGCCAGGACAGGGGGGGCTATGGCTACACCTTC.

A few counts support this clonotype. The chain links TRBV6-2 or TRBV6-3 to TRBJ1-1, with 7 bases that match TRBD1. Trimming took 3 bases from V and 11 from J; bases not matched to a gene: 9. Germline assignment: CDR1 MNHEY and CDR2 SVGEGT. The CDR3 contains 13 residues. CDR3 bases: TGTGCCAGCAGTTATTTAGGGGGCATTTCGGCTTTCTTT. Protein: CASSYLGGISAFF.

This chain joins TRBV6-5 and TRBJ2-1; D gene unclear. Trimming stripped 8 bases from V and 2 bases from J, with 4 bases between. Germline V gene sequence: CDR1 MNHEY, CDR2 SVGAGI. This CDR3 has 11 residues. Here the CDR3 reads CASGPYNEQFF. As DNA, the CDR3 is TGTGCCAGCGGGCCCTACAATGAGCAGTTCTTC.

This clonotype was seen many times. The J gene is TRBJ2-7, the V gene TRBV5-6; D is uncertain. The CDR3 spans 14 residues. The V gene lost 0 bases and the J gene lost 0 bases, with 7 bases spanning the gap. The V gene's germline CDR1 is SGHDT and CDR2 YYEEEE. CDR3 sequence: CASSLGGDSYEQYF. The CDR3 region has the DNA TGTGCCAGCAGCTTGGGGGGTGACTCCTACGAGCAGTACTTC.

This clonotype was detected only a few times. The J gene is TRBJ2-6, the V gene TRBV9; the match to TRBD1 covers 10 bases. In germline, CDR1 is SGDLS, CDR2 YYNGEE. V trimming: 3 bases; J trimming: 0 bases; junction bases outside the gene matches: 6. There are 18 residues in the CDR3. CDR3: CASSGTGTGDSGANVLTF. The CDR3 region has the DNA TGTGCCAGCAGCGGAACCGGGACAGGGGACTCTGGGGCCAACGTCCTGACTTTC. The full variable domain, its missing parts supplied by reference TRBV9 and TRBJ2-6, is DSGVTQTPKHLITATGQRVTLRCSPRSGDLSVYWYQQSLDQGLQFLIQYYNGEERAKGNILERFSAQQFPDLHSELNLSSLELGDSALYFCASSGTGTGDSGANVLTFGAGSRLTVL.

V usage is TRBV7-9 and J usage is TRBJ2-1, with TRBD1 matching over 9 bases. This CDR3 spans 16 amino acids. The J segment lost 0 bases and the V segment lost 5 bases, leaving 5 bases of the junction unmatched. Germline values: CDR1 SEHNR, CDR2 FQNEAQ (reference sequence). CDR3 protein: CASSPTTGGSYNEQFF. The CDR3 DNA reads as TGTGCCAGCAGCCCGACGACAGGGGGCTCCTACAATGAGCAGTTCTTC. The whole variable domain, filled in from reference TRBV7-9 and TRBJ2-1, reads DTGVSQNPRHKITKRGQNVTFRCDPISEHNRLYWYRQTLGQGPEFLTYFQNEAQLEKSRLLSDRFSAERPKGSFSTLEIQRTEQGDSAMYLCASSPTTGGSYNEQFFGPGTRLTVL.

The genes are TRBV7-9 and TRBJ1-2, with D unresolved. The length of the CDR3 is 13 residues. Germline assignment: CDR1 SEHNR and CDR2 FQNEAQ (reference sequence). Trimming pared 6 bases from V and 1 base from J, leaving 9 bases between. In DNA form, the CDR3 reads TGTGCCAGCAGGGACGGGATTAACTATGGCTACACCTTC. Protein product: CASRDGINYGYTF. Together with reference TRBV7-9 and TRBJ1-2, the CDR3 gives the full variable domain: DTGVSQNPRHKITKRGQNVTFRCDPISEHNRLYWYRQTLGQGPEFLTYFQNEAQLEKSRLLSDRFSAERPKGSFSTLEIQRTEQGDSAMYLCASRDGINYGYTFGSGTRLTVV.

The chain employs TRBV6-2 or TRBV6-3 and TRBJ2-7; D unclear. CDR3 length: 13 residues. The germline V gene has CDR1 MNHEY and CDR2 SVGEGT. Trimming cost V 0 bases and J 3 bases, with 6 bases left between them. The CDR3 is CASSYSWIYEQYF. The CDR3 DNA follows: TGTGCCAGCAGTTACTCTTGGATCTACGAGCAGTACTTC.

This clonotype was seen only a few times. The chain uses TRBV13 and TRBJ1-2; D ambiguous. The V and J ends lost 0 bases and 8 bases respectively, with 10 bases between them. Germline CDR1 reads PRHDT; CDR2 reads FYEKMQ (reference sequence). There are 13 residues in the CDR3. The CDR3 coding sequence is TGTGCCAGCAGCTTAGGCAGGAATAGCGGCTACACCTTC. Translating gives CASSLGRNSGYTF.

This clonotype was counted many times. The chain employs TRBV20-1 and TRBJ2-7; TRBD2 aligns across 7 bases. The CDR3 is made up of 12 amino acids. In germline, CDR1 is DFQATT, CDR2 SNEGSKA (reference sequence). Germline trimming cut 2 bases from V and 3 bases from J; bases unmatched to any gene: 1. The CDR3 loop reads CSARRGDYEQYF. As DNA, the CDR3 is TGCAGTGCTAGACGGGGGGACTACGAGCAGTACTTC.

This clonotype was seen a handful of times. V usage is TRBV7-6 and J usage is TRBJ2-7; 10 bases are a match to TRBD1. The CDR3 is 20 amino acids. V was clipped by 5 bases and J by 6 bases; unmatched bases: 25. Germline CDR1 and CDR2: SGHVS and FNYEAQ. The CDR3 sequence is CASSNIFTNPGQGFPSEQYF. For the CDR3, the DNA is TGTGCCAGCAGCAATATATTCACCAACCCGGGACAGGGGTTCCCCTCCGAGCAGTACTTC.

In DNA form, the CDR3 reads TGTGCCAGCTGTAAGCGGGGGGACTACAATGAGCAGTTCTTC. Its translation: CASCKRGDYNEQFF. The chain carries TRBV27 and TRBJ2-1; 9 nucleotides agree with TRBD2. Trimming cost V 8 bases and J 3 bases; bases outside gene matches: 5. CDR1 and CDR2 (germline): MNHEY, SMNVEV (reference sequence). The CDR3 has 14 amino acids.

This clonotype was counted a few times. The CDR3 DNA is TGCAGTGCAAGAATCAGGGACTCCTACGAGCAGTACTTC. This translates into CSARIRDSYEQYF. The V and J genes are TRBV20-1 and TRBJ2-7, with a weak D call TRBD1 (5 bases). This CDR3 contains 13 residues. Germline V lookup: CDR1 DFQATT, CDR2 SNEGSKA (reference sequence). V lost 6 bases, J lost 0 bases, and 12 bases lay in between.

The CDR3 region has the DNA TGTGCCAGCAACCTACAGGGGGGAAGAAAAGAGACCCAGTACTTC. This codes for CASNLQGGRKETQYF. The rearrangement links TRBV2 to TRBJ2-5, with 8 bases fitting TRBD1. The CDR3 runs to 15 residues. Germline V lookup: CDR1 SNHLY, CDR2 FYNNEI. V shed 7 bases and J 3 bases; nucleotides not matched to a gene: 10.

The table lists this clonotype with a few counts. The chain links TRBV29-1 to TRBJ1-2; D gene uncertain. The ends were cut back, 2 bases at V and 2 bases at J, with 9 bases in the middle. The CDR3 extends over 13 amino acids. The germline gives CDR1 SQVTM, CDR2 ANQGSEA. Here the CDR3 reads CSVESGENYGYTF. Written as DNA, the CDR3 is TGCAGCGTTGAATCAGGAGAGAACTATGGCTACACCTTC. The whole variable domain, remainder taken from reference TRBV29-1 and TRBJ1-2, is SAVISQKPSRDICQRGTSLTIQCQVDSQVTMMFWYRQQPGQSLTLIATANQGSEATYESGFVIDKFPISRPNLTFSTLTVSNMSPEDSSIYLCSVESGENYGYTFGSGTRLTVV.

The rearrangement links TRBV29-1 to TRBJ2-2, with TRBD1 matching 9 bases. This CDR3 contains 15 residues. Germline V lookup: CDR1 SQVTM, CDR2 ANQGSEA. The junction had 12 bases not matched to a gene; V was cut back by 7 bases and J by 6 bases. The CDR3 sequence: CSGSGTGRSAGELFF. The CDR3 nucleotides are TGCAGCGGATCCGGGACAGGGAGGTCGGCCGGGGAGCTGTTTTTT.

In its sample, this clonotype was seen a few times. The chain links TRBV13 to TRBJ2-3, with TRBD2 as a possible D gene (6 bases). The germline V gene encodes CDR1 PRHDT and CDR2 FYEKMQ (reference sequence). This CDR3 contains 15 residues. Trimming took off 5 bases at V and 5 bases at J, with 17 bases between the two ends. The CDR3 region is CASSQGGVGGDTQYF. DNA for the CDR3: TGTGCCAGCAGCCAGGGAGGTGTCGGGGGAGATACGCAGTATTTT.

This clonotype was counted between two and nine times. This rearrangement joins TRBV2 to TRBJ2-7; TRBD1 matches 9 bases. Germline CDR1 is SNHLY and CDR2 is FYNNEI. The CDR3 is made up of 13 amino acids. The V gene end was trimmed by 7 bases and the J gene end by 4 bases; junction bases not matched to a gene: 5. The CDR3, as DNA: TGTGCCAGCAAACAGGGGGCTACATACGAGCAGTACTTC. Its translation: CASKQGATYEQYF.

This clonotype was observed many times. The V gene is TRBV7-9, the J gene TRBJ1-5; no clear D. Trimming removed 8 bases from V and 0 bases from J, with 5 bases in between. The CDR3 totals 12 residues. CDR1 and CDR2 from the germline V gene are SEHNR and FQNEAQ (reference sequence). CDR3 DNA sequence: TGTGCCAGCTCCGATAGCAATCAGCCCCAGCATTTT. Protein product: CASSDSNQPQHF.

This chain connects TRBV5-1 to TRBJ2-2, with a tentative D call TRBD2 (6 bases). The germline V gene encodes CDR1 SGHRS and CDR2 YFSETQ. CDR3 length: 15 residues. The ends were cut back, 6 bases at V and 3 bases at J, with 15 bases in the middle. The CDR3 here is CASKRAWADTGELFF. CDR3 DNA: TGCGCCAGCAAGCGGGCCTGGGCGGACACCGGGGAGCTGTTTTTT.

This clonotype was found a few times. The V call is TRBV29-1, the J call TRBJ2-2, with 8 bases that match TRBD2. The CDR3 length is 14 residues. V shed 7 bases and J 1 base; nucleotides not matched to a gene: 5. Germline V gene sequence: CDR1 SQVTM, CDR2 ANQGSEA. The CDR3 DNA is TGCAGCGGCCGGGGGGGCATGAACACCGGGGAGCTGTTTTTT. Its protein product is CSGRGGMNTGELFF.

The table lists this clonotype with a few counts. J is TRBJ1-1 and V is TRBV12-5; D gene ambiguous. CDR1 is LGHNT, CDR2 FRNRAP, per germline. V lost 6 bases to trimming and J lost 10 bases, with 12 bases between them. This CDR3 region has 11 residues. CDR3 residues: CASGAMGVAFF. The CDR3 nucleotides are TGTGCTAGTGGAGCTATGGGAGTAGCTTTCTTT. Full variable domain (rest looked up from reference TRBV12-5 and TRBJ1-1): DARVTQTPRHKVTEMGQEVTMRCQPILGHNTVFWYRQTMMQGLELLAYFRNRAPLDDSGMPKDRFSAEMPDATLATLKIQPSEPRDSAVYFCASGAMGVAFFGQGTRLTVV.

The CDR3 sequence: CATSREGPSGSTDTQYF. The CDR3 DNA reads TGTGCCACCAGCAGAGAGGGCCCTAGCGGGAGCACAGATACGCAGTATTTT. The J gene is TRBJ2-3, the V gene TRBV15; 8 bases fit TRBD2. The trim removed 0 bases at V and 0 bases at J, leaving 5 bases unmatched. Germline CDR1 is LNHNV and CDR2 is YYDKDF (reference sequence). The CDR3 has 17 amino acids.

V and J are TRBV5-1 and TRBJ2-5; 11 nucleotides agree with TRBD1. The CDR3 extends over 14 amino acids. Germline V gives CDR1 SGHRS, CDR2 YFSETQ. V dropped 3 bases and J dropped 5; count of bases not matched to a gene: 3. CDR3 loop: CASSWTGGRETQYF. CDR3 nucleotide sequence: TGCGCCAGCAGCTGGACAGGGGGCAGGGAGACCCAGTACTTC.

This clonotype appeared a few times. The chain recombines TRBV29-1 with TRBJ2-7; unclear D gene. The CDR3 is 13 residues long. Per the germline V gene, CDR1 is SQVTM and CDR2 is ANQGSEA. The V gene lost 3 bases and the J gene lost 6 bases, with 15 bases spanning the gap. The CDR3 bases are TGCAGCGTTGAGGACCGGTCTCTGGGCGAGCAGTACTTC. This sequence encodes CSVEDRSLGEQYF.

V and J are TRBV7-9 and TRBJ2-2, with 10 bases identical to TRBD2. Germline CDR1 SEHNR, CDR2 FQNEAQ (reference sequence). CDR3 length: 16 amino acids. The V gene end was trimmed by 6 bases and the J gene end by 7 bases; junction bases not matched to a gene: 11. The CDR3 is CASRTPSGRVGGELFF. In DNA form, the CDR3 reads TGTGCCAGCAGGACCCCTAGCGGGAGAGTAGGCGGGGAGCTGTTTTTT. The full variable domain, its missing parts supplied by reference TRBV7-9 and TRBJ2-2, is DTGVSQNPRHKITKRGQNVTFRCDPISEHNRLYWYRQTLGQGPEFLTYFQNEAQLEKSRLLSDRFSAERPKGSFSTLEIQRTEQGDSAMYLCASRTPSGRVGGELFFGEGSRLTVL.

This clonotype has more than one count but fewer than ten. The chain joins TRBV11-2 to TRBJ1-6; D is unclear. This CDR3 is built from 15 residues. Germline-derived CDR1 and CDR2 are SGHAT and FQNNGV. V dropped 8 bases and J dropped 0 bases, with 11 bases sitting between them. CDR3 nucleotides: TGTGCCAGCCGTAGAGGACCCTCCTATAATTCACCCCTCCACTTT. Translation: CASRRGPSYNSPLHF.